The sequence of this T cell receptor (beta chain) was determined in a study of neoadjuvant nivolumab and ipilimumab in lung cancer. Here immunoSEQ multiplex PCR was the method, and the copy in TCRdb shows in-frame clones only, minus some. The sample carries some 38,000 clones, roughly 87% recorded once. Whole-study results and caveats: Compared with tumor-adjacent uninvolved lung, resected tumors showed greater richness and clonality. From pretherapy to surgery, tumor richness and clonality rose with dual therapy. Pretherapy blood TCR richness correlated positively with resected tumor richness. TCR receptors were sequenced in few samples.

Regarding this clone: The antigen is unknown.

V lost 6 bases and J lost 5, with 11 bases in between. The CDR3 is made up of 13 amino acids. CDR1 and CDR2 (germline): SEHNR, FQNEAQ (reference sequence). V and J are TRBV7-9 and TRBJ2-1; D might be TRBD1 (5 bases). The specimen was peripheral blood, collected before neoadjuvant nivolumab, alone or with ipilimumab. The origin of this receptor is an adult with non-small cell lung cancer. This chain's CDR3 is CASRGPPDNEQFF. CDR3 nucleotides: TGTGCCAGCAGGGGGCCTCCCGACAATGAGCAGTTCTTC. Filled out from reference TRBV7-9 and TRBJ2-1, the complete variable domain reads DTGVSQNPRHKITKRGQNVTFRCDPISEHNRLYWYRQTLGQGPEFLTYFQNEAQLEKSRLLSDRFSAERPKGSFSTLEIQRTEQGDSAMYLCASRGPPDNEQFFGPGTRLTVL.